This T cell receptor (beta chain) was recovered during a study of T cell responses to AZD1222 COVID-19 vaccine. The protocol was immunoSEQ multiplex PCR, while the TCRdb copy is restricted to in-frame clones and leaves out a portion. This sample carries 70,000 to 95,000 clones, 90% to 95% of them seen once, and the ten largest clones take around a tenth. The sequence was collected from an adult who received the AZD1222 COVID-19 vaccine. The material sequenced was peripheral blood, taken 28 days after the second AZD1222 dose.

Written as DNA, the CDR3 is TGTGCCAGCTCACCCAACAGGGACGCCTACGAGCAGTACTTC. Its protein product is CASSPNRDAYEQYF. The chain combines TRBV18 with TRBJ2-7, with a tentative D call TRBD1 (6 bases). V was cut by 3 bases and J by 2 bases, with 11 bases left in between. Germline assignment: CDR1 KGHSH and CDR2 LQKENI. The CDR3 totals 14 residues.